The entry that follows covers one TCR beta chain sequence. Its antigen is not known. These data come from a study of shared clonotypes between healthy human individuals. The method was immunoSEQ multiplex PCR; TCRdb's version includes in-frame clones alone and lacks a portion of them. The sample yields over 1.4 million clones, roughly 96% seen once. Overall study findings and caveats: Blood was the only sampled material, and tissue repertoires likely differ.

The germline CDR1 and CDR2 sequences are SGHNT and YYREEE (reference sequence). The CDR3 extends over 13 amino acids. With 2 bases removed from V and 4 bases from J, the gap between germline ends came to 8 bases. This receptor was obtained from a young man in good health. Sequenced: naive CD4+ T cells sorted from blood. Documented subset: CD45RA+ positively selected. The V gene is TRBV5-4, the J gene TRBJ2-3; TRBD2 might be the D (6 bases). The chain's CDR3 is CASSLWGADTQYF. The CDR3 DNA is TGTGCCAGCAGCTTATGGGGGGCAGATACGCAGTATTTT.